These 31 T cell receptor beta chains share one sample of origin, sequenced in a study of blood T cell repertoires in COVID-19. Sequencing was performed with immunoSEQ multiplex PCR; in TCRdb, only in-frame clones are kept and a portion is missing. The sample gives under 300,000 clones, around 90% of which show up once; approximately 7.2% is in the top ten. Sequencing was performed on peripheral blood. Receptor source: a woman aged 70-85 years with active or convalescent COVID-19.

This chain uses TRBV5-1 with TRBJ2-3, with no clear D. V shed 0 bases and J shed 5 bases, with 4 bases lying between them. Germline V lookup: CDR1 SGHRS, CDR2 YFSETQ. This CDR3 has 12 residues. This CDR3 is CASSLGEDTQYF. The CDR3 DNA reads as TGCGCCAGCAGCTTGGGAGAAGATACGCAGTATTTT.

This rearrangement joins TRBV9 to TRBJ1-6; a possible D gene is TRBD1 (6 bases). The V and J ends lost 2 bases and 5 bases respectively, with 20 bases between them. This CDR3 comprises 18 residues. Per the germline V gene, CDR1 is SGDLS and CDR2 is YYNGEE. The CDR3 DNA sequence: TGTGCCAGCAGCGTTTCTGTAGGGGGTCCCACTAATAATTCACCCCTCCACTTT. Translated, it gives CASSVSVGGPTNNSPLHF. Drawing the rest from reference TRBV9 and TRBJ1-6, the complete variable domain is DSGVTQTPKHLITATGQRVTLRCSPRSGDLSVYWYQQSLDQGLQFLIQYYNGEERAKGNILERFSAQQFPDLHSELNLSSLELGDSALYFCASSVSVGGPTNNSPLHFGNGTRLTVT.

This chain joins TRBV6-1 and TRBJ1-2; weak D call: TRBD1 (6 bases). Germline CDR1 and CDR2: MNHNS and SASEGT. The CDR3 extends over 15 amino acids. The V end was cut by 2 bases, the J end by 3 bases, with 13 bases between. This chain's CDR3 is CASSEPGGPDYGYTF. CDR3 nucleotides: TGTGCCAGCAGTGAACCGGGGGGCCCCGACTATGGCTACACCTTC.

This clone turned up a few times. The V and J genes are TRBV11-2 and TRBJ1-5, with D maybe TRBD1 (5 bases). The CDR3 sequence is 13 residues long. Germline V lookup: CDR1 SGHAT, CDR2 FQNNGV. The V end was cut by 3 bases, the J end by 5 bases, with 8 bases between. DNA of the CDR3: TGTGCCAGCAGCTTGGAGGGGCATCAGCCCCAGCATTTT. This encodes CASSLEGHQPQHF.

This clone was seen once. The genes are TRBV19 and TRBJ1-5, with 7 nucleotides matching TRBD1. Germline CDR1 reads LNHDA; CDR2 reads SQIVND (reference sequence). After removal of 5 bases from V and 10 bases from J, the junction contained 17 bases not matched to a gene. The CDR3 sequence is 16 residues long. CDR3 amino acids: CASSVVTGQLISPQHF. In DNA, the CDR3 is TGTGCCAGTAGTGTCGTAACGGGACAGTTAATCAGCCCCCAGCATTTT.

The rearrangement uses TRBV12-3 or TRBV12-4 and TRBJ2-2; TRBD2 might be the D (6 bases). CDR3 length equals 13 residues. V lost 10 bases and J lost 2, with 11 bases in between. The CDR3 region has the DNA TGTGCCACCGAGGGAGGTAACACCGGGGAGCTGTTTTTT. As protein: CATEGGNTGELFF.

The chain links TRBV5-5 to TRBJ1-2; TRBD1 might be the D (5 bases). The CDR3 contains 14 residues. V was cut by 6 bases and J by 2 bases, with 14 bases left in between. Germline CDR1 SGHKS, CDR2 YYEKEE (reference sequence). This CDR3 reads CASIPPGGNYGYTF. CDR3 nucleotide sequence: TGTGCCAGCATCCCACCGGGGGGGAACTATGGCTACACCTTC.

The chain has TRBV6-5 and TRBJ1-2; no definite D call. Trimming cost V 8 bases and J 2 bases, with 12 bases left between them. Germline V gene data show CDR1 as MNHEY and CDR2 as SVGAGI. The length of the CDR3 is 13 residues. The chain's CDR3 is CASATGLNYGYTF. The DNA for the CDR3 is TGTGCCAGCGCAACGGGGTTAAACTATGGCTACACCTTC.

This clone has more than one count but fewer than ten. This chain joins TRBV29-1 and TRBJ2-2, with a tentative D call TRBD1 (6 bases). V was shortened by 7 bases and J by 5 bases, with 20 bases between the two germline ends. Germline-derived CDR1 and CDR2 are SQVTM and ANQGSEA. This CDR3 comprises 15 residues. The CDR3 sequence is CSASSAQGWTGELFF. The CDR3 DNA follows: TGCAGCGCTTCAAGTGCACAGGGCTGGACCGGGGAGCTGTTTTTT.

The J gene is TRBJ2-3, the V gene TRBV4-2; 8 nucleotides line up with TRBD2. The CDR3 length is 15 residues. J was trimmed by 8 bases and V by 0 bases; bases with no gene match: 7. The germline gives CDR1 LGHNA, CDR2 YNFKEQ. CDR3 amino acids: CASSQEGAGGGTQYF. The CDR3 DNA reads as TGTGCCAGCAGCCAAGAGGGTGCGGGGGGAGGTACGCAGTATTTT.

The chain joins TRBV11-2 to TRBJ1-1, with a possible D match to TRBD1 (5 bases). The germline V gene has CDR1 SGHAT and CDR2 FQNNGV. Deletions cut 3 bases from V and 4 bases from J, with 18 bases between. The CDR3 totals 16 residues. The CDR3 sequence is CASSFLGLVVATEAFF. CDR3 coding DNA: TGTGCCAGCAGCTTTCTGGGGCTGGTTGTGGCCACTGAAGCTTTCTTT.

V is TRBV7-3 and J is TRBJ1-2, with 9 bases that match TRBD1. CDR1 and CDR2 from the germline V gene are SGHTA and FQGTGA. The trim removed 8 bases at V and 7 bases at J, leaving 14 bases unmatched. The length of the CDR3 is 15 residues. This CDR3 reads CASSPSGTGLGGYTF. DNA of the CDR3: TGTGCCAGCTCTCCTTCCGGGACAGGGTTAGGTGGCTACACCTTC.

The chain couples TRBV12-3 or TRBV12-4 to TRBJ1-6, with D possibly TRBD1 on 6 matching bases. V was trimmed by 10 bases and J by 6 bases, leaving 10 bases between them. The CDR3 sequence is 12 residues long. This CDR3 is CATRDINSPLHF. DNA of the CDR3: TGTGCCACCAGGGACATTAATTCACCCCTCCACTTT.

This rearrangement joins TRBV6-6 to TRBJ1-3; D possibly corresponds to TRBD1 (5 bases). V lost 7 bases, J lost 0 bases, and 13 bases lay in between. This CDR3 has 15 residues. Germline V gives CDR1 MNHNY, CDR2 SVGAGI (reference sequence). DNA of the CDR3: TGTGCCAGCACCCTGGGGGGAAACTCTGGAAACACCATATATTTT. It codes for CASTLGGNSGNTIYF.

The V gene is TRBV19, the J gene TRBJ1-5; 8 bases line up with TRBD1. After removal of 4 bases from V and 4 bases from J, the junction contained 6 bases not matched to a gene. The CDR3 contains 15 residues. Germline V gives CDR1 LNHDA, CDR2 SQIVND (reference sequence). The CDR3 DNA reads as TGTGCCAGTAGTACCCCAGACAGGGGTAATCAGCCCCAGCATTTT. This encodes CASSTPDRGNQPQHF.

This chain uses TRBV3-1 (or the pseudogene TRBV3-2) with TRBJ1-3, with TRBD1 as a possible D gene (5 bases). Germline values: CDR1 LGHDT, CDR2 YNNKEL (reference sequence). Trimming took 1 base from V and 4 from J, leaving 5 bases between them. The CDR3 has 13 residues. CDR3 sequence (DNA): TGTGCCAGCAGCCAAGGACAGGGAAACACCATATATTTT. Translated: CASSQGQGNTIYF.

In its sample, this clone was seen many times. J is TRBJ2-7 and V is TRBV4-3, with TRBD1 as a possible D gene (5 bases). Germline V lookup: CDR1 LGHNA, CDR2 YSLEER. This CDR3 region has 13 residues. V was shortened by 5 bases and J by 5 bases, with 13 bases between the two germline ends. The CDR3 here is CASSFTAGNEQYF. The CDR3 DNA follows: TGCGCCAGCAGCTTTACCGCAGGGAACGAGCAGTACTTC.

In DNA form, the CDR3 reads TGTGCCAGCAGTTTAAACACCCATGTCAGGGGCATTCAGTACTTC. Protein sequence: CASSLNTHVRGIQYF. V usage is TRBV6-5 and J usage is TRBJ2-4; weak D call: TRBD1 (6 bases). Germline V gene sequence: CDR1 MNHEY, CDR2 SVGAGI. Trimming left V 4 bases short and J 9 bases short, with 19 bases between. CDR3 size: 15 residues.

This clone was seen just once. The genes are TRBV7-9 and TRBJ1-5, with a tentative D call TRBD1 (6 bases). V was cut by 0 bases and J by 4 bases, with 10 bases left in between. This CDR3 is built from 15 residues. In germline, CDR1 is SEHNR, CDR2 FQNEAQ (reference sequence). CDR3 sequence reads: CASSLAGGGNQPQHF. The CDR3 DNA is TGTGCCAGCAGCTTAGCAGGGGGGGGAAATCAGCCCCAGCATTTT.

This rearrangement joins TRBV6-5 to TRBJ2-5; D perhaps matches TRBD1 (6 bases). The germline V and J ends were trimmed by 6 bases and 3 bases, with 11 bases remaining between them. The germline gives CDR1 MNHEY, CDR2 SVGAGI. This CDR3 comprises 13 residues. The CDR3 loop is CASRPYREETQYF. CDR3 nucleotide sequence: TGTGCCAGCAGACCCTACAGGGAAGAGACCCAGTACTTC.

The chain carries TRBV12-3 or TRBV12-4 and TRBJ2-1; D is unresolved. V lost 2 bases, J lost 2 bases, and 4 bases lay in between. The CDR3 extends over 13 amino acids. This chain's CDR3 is CASSLSTYNEQFF. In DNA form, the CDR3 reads TGTGCCAGCAGTTTAAGCACCTACAATGAGCAGTTCTTC.

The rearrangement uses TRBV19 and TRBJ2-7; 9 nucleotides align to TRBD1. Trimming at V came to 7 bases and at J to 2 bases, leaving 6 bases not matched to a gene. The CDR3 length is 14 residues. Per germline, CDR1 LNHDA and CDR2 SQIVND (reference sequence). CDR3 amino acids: CASNTGTGTYEQYF. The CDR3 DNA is TGTGCCAGTAACACCGGGACAGGGACCTACGAGCAGTACTTC.

The DNA for the CDR3 is TGTGCCAGCTCACCCTCCGTAGCGTACCGTGAATACACTGAAGCTTTCTTT. Protein product: CASSPSVAYREYTEAFF. The genes are TRBV18 and TRBJ1-1, with D unclear. Germline loops: CDR1 KGHSH, CDR2 LQKENI. The V and J ends lost 3 bases and 3 bases respectively, with 20 bases between them. The CDR3 spans 17 residues.

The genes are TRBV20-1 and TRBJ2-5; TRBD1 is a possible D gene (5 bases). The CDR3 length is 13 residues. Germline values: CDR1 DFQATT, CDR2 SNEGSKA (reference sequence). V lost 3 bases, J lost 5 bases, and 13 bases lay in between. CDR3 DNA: TGCAGTGCTAGTAGGGGTGCTTGGGAGACCCAGTACTTC. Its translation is CSASRGAWETQYF.

The CDR3 protein is CASSASGGGIYEQYF. The DNA for the CDR3 is TGTGCCAGCAGCGCCTCGGGGGGTGGAATCTACGAGCAGTACTTC. V gene TRBV9 combines with J gene TRBJ2-7, with 7 bases that match TRBD2. Germline loops: CDR1 SGDLS, CDR2 YYNGEE. This CDR3 is built from 15 residues. The V gene end was trimmed by 3 bases and the J gene end by 3 bases; junction bases not matched to a gene: 9.

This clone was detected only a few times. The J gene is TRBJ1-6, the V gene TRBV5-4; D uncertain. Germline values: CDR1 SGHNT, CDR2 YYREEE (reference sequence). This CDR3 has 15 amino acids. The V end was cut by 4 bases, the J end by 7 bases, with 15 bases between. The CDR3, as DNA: TGTGCCAGCAGCAGCGACGCAGCGGGGAATTCACCCCTCCACTTT. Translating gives CASSSDAAGNSPLHF.

CDR3 nucleotides: TGTGCCACCAGCAGAGATCCCTTGGGACAGCTGGAAAATTCACCCCTCCACTTT. Translated: CATSRDPLGQLENSPLHF. This chain connects TRBV15 to TRBJ1-6; 7 nucleotides match TRBD1. The CDR3 covers 18 residues. The germline V gene has CDR1 LNHNV and CDR2 YYDKDF (reference sequence). The V and J ends lost 0 bases and 7 bases, in that order; junction bases with no gene match: 12.

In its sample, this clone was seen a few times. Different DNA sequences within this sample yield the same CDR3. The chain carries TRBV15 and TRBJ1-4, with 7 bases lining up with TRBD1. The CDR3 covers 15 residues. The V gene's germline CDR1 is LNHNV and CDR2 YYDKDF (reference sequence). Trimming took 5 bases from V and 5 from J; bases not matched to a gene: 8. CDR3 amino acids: CATSPRTGRNEKLFF. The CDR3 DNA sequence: TGTGCCACCAGCCCACGGACAGGAAGAAATGAAAAACTGTTTTTT.

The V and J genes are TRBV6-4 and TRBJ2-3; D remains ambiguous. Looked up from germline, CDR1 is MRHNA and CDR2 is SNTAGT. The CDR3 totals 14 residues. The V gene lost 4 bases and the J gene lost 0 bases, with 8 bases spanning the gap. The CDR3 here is CASSAGGSTDTQYF. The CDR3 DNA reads TGTGCCAGCAGTGCTGGCGGTAGCACAGATACGCAGTATTTT.

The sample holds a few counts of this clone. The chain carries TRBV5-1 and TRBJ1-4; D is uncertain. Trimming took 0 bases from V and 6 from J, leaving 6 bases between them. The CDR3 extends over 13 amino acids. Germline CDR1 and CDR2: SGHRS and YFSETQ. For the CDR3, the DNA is TGCGCCAGCAGCTTGGAGGCGGATGAAAAACTGTTTTTT. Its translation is CASSLEADEKLFF.

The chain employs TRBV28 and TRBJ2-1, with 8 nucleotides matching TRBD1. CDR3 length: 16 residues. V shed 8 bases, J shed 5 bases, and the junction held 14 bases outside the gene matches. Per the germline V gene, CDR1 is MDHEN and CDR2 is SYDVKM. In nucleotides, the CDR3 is TGTGCCAGCGTAGGACAGGGCCGAGCAACCCACAATGAGCAGTTCTTC. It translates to CASVGQGRATHNEQFF. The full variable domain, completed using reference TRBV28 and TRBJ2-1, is DVKVTQSSRYLVKRTGEKVFLECVQDMDHENMFWYRQDPGLGLRLIYFSYDVKMKEKGDIPEGYSVSREKKERFSLILESASTNQTSMYLCASVGQGRATHNEQFFGPGTRLTVL.